This T cell receptor (beta chain) was obtained from a study of blood T cell repertoires in COVID-19. At the level of the study: COVID-19 samples collected from the United States, Italy and Spain covered acute and convalescent phases.

Per the authors' pipeline: Nucleated cell counts were estimated from reference gene primer amplification. The data were produced by immunoSEQ multiplex PCR, yet TCRdb's version contains in-frame clones alone and is incomplete. V and J calls and clone size are copied from that table; D and trimming were computed from the DNA. The table includes tens of thousands of clones, about 86% detected once. This clone was seen only once. CDR1 is SGHKS, CDR2 YYEKEE, per germline (reference sequence). After removal of 4 bases from V and 5 bases from J, the junction contained 10 bases not matched to a gene. The CDR3 sequence is 16 residues long.

The chain combines TRBV5-5 with TRBJ2-7; TRBD2 matches at 12 bases. The TCR sequence derives from a man at least 80 years old with acute or convalescent COVID-19. Sequencing input: peripheral blood. This CDR3 reads CASSTGPSGRAHEQYF. Here the CDR3 DNA reads TGTGCCAGCAGCACAGGCCCTAGCGGGAGGGCCCACGAGCAGTACTTC. Together with reference TRBV5-5 and TRBJ2-7, the CDR3 gives the full variable domain: DAGVTQSPTHLIKTRGQQVTLRCSPISGHKSVSWYQQVLGQGPQFIFQYYEKEERGRGNFPDRFSARQFPNYSSELNVNALLLGDSALYLCASSTGPSGRAHEQYFGPGTRLTVT.